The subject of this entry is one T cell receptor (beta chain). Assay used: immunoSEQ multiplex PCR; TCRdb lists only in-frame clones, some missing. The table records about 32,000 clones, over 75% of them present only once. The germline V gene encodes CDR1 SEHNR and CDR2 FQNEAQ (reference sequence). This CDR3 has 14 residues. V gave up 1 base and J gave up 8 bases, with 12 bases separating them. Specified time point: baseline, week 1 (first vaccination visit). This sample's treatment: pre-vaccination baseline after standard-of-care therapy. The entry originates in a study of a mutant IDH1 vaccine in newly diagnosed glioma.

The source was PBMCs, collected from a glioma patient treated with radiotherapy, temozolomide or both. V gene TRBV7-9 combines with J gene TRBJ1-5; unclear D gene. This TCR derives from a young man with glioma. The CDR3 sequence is CASSLEGRQEPQHF. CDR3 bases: TGTGCCAGCAGCTTAGAAGGGCGGCAGGAGCCCCAGCATTTT.